The source of this T cell receptor beta chain is a study of blood T cells in healthy people across ages. V lost 4 bases and J lost 2, with 12 bases in between. In germline, CDR1 is SGHRS, CDR2 YFSETQ. This CDR3 region has 14 residues. This clonotype has ten or more counts. A second 7 to 11 cycle PCR used barcoded and J-beta primers. TCRdb re-called the 5' RACE reads through MiXCR, storing one row per CDR3 protein. The table records about 720,000 distinct CDR3 sequences, about a fifth of them present only once. Source material: blood. This clonotype was obtained from a man aged 65-85 years in good health. This chain connects TRBV5-1 to TRBJ2-5; D is possibly TRBD1 (6 bases). CDR3 nucleotide sequence: TGCGCCAGCAGCACCCGGGACAATCAAGAGACCCAGTACTTC. It yields the protein CASSTRDNQETQYF.